This TCR beta chain was retrieved from a study of cytomegalovirus exposure and HLA in healthy donors. Trimming removed 2 bases at V and 3 bases at J, with 8 bases between. Germline CDR1 reads MNHEY; CDR2 reads SMNVEV (reference sequence). The CDR3 extends over 13 amino acids. PCR employed 60 Vbeta and 13 Jbeta primers. Generated by immunoSEQ multiplex PCR, the TCRdb table keeps only in-frame clones and is missing some. Seen here are a few hundred thousand clones, approximately 80% observed once, and the top ten hold less than 8.5%. This TCR came from a woman in her sixties in good health and CMV-seropositive. The chain combines TRBV27 with TRBJ2-7; tentative D call: TRBD1 (5 bases). The specimen was PBMCs. CDR3 protein: CASSLQGNYEQYF. The CDR3 coding sequence is TGTGCCAGCAGTTTACAGGGAAACTACGAGCAGTACTTC.